A selection of T cell receptor beta chains follows, all from one sample in a study of blood T cells in healthy people across ages. In TCRdb, the 5' RACE reads were re-called with MiXCR into one record per CDR3 protein. Of around 1,800,000 distinct CDR3 sequences in the sample, roughly two fifths were seen once. Sequenced input: blood. These receptors originate from a human donor in good health. Both conserved end residues are part of each CDR3. D genes are given only for firm matches. Expanded clones get a size class; other rows say once, few or many, or leave the size out.

>TRBD1|few|TRBJ2-1|TRBV20-1
CSARLTGEYNEQFF
TGCAGTGCTAGGCTGACAGGGGAGTACAATGAGCAGTTCTTC
>NA|NA|TRBJ1-2|TRBV29-1
CSVEDDSHSNYGYTF
TGCAGCGTTGAAGATGATTCCCATTCTAACTATGGCTACACCTTC
>NA|NA|TRBJ2-5|TRBV20-1
CSARGERLLETQYF
TGCAGTGCTAGAGGGGAGCGGTTGCTGGAGACCCAGTACTTC
>NA|NA|TRBJ1-4|TRBV20-1
CSARDWGAGEKLFF
TGCAGTGCTAGAGATTGGGGGGCGGGTGAAAAACTGTTTTTT
>NA|NA|TRBJ2-3|TRBV24-1
CATSDLPSPVSDTQYF
TGTGCCACCAGTGATCTCCCTAGCCCCGTTAGCGATACGCAGTATTTT
>TRBD1|few|TRBJ2-1|TRBV7-9
CASSPPPGQGTNEQFF
TGTGCCAGCAGCCCTCCTCCGGGACAGGGGACCAATGAGCAGTTCTTC
>NA|many|TRBJ2-1|TRBV6-1
CASSVTGLGTLQNEQFF
TGTGCCAGCAGTGTAACCGGACTTGGGACTCTACAGAATGAGCAGTTCTTC
>NA|few|TRBJ2-1|TRBV4-2
CASSTRGIHNEQFF
TGTGCCAGCAGCACTAGAGGGATTCATAATGAGCAGTTCTTC
>NA|NA|TRBJ2-3|TRBV29-1
CSVSVGRGDTQYF
TGCAGCGTCTCAGTTGGTCGGGGGGATACGCAGTATTTT
>NA|NA|TRBJ1-3|TRBV6-5
CASKRRVSGNTIYF
TGTGCCAGCAAACGCAGGGTATCTGGAAACACCATATATTTT
>NA|NA|TRBJ1-6|TRBV12-3/TRBV12-4
CASSTGFGSPLHF
TGTGCCAGCAGTACAGGGTTTGGGTCACCCCTCCACTTT
>NA|NA|TRBJ2-1|TRBV5-5
CASSLGGWGAYNEQFF
TGTGCCAGCAGCTTGGGTGGTTGGGGGGCGTATAATGAGCAGTTCTTC
>NA|NA|TRBJ1-5|TRBV20-1
CSARVWVGSNQPQHF
TGCAGTGCTAGAGTCTGGGTGGGGAGCAATCAGCCCCAGCATTTT
>NA|NA|TRBJ1-1|TRBV20-1
CSARPVQRNTEAFF
TGCAGTGCTAGGCCGGTCCAACGGAACACTGAAGCTTTCTTT
>NA|few|TRBJ2-7|TRBV28
CASKQGSYYEQYF
TGTGCCAGCAAACAGGGATCTTACTACGAGCAGTACTTC
>TRBD2|few|TRBJ2-5|TRBV7-2
CASSPVTSGAYQETQYF
TGTGCCAGCAGCCCAGTAACTAGCGGGGCTTACCAAGAGACCCAGTACTTC
>NA|NA|TRBJ1-6|TRBV6-5
CASSYSFSRTARSYNSPLHF
TGTGCCAGCAGTTACTCCTTCTCAAGGACCGCCCGCTCCTATAATTCACCCCTCCACTTT
>NA|few|TRBJ2-7|TRBV7-2
CASSYQTDSYEQYF
TGTGCCAGCAGCTACCAGACTGACTCCTACGAGCAGTACTTC
>NA|few|TRBJ2-7|TRBV9
CASSVTGHIYEQYF
TGTGCCAGCAGCGTCACGGGACACATCTACGAGCAGTACTTC
>TRBD1|NA|TRBJ1-2|TRBV5-1
CASSLQTQGSDGYTF
TGCGCCAGCAGCTTGCAAACACAGGGGTCGGATGGCTACACCTTC
>TRBD2|once|TRBJ2-7|TRBV5-6
CASSCRGGVYEQYF
TGTGCCAGCAGCTGTCGCGGGGGAGTCTACGAGCAGTACTTC
>TRBD1|few|TRBJ2-5|TRBV29-1
CSATTGGETQYF
TGCAGCGCAACGACAGGGGGAGAGACCCAGTACTTC
>NA|NA|TRBJ2-2|TRBV29-1
CSVERGGMAGELFF
TGCAGCGTTGAAAGGGGGGGAATGGCCGGGGAGCTGTTTTTT
>NA|NA|TRBJ2-3|TRBV7-2
CASSLADHTDTQYF
TGTGCCAGCAGCCTCGCCGATCACACGGATACGCAGTATTTT
>TRBD1|NA|TRBJ2-1|TRBV29-1
CSARDRGNEQFF
TGCAGCGCCCGGGACAGGGGAAATGAGCAGTTCTTC
>NA|NA|TRBJ1-2|TRBV4-2
CASSQVPRDGYGYTF
TGTGCCAGCAGCCAGGTTCCTCGGGACGGCTATGGCTACACCTTC
>NA|few|TRBJ2-1|TRBV7-2
CASSPGLPHNEQFF
TGTGCCAGCAGCCCGGGACTCCCTCACAATGAGCAGTTCTTC
>NA|NA|TRBJ2-1|TRBV6-2/TRBV6-3
CASTPWVKGSYNEQFF
TGTGCCAGCACCCCATGGGTTAAGGGCTCCTACAATGAGCAGTTCTTC
>TRBD1|NA|TRBJ2-2|TRBV5-6
CASSPGVWGQGNTGELFF
TGTGCCAGCAGCCCCGGGGTTTGGGGACAGGGGAACACCGGGGAGCTGTTTTTT
>NA|NA|TRBJ1-2|TRBV5-5
CASSLVGAGYGYTF
TGTGCCAGCAGCTTGGTAGGGGCAGGCTATGGCTACACCTTC
>NA|few|TRBJ2-1|TRBV7-3
CASSLEGWGEQFF
TGTGCCAGCAGCCTTGAGGGCTGGGGGGAGCAGTTCTTC
>NA|NA|TRBJ2-1|TRBV4-1
CASGQDWGVGSYNEQFF
TGCGCCAGCGGCCAAGATTGGGGGGTAGGCTCCTACAATGAGCAGTTCTTC
>NA|NA|TRBJ2-6|TRBV18
CASSRGTPLSGANVLTF
TGTGCCAGCTCACGCGGCACCCCCCTTTCTGGGGCCAACGTCCTGACTTTC
>NA|NA|TRBJ2-7|TRBV7-8
CAISLVDVYYEQYF
TGTGCCATCAGCTTGGTGGACGTCTACTACGAGCAGTACTTC
>NA|NA|TRBJ2-7|TRBV4-3
CASSQEAGYSYEQYF
TGCGCCAGCAGCCAAGAGGCGGGATACTCCTACGAGCAGTACTTC
>NA|NA|TRBJ1-1|TRBV2
CASSEALDTEAFF
TGTGCCAGCAGTGAAGCGCTGGACACTGAAGCTTTCTTT
>TRBD2|few|TRBJ2-7|TRBV28
CASIVAGSYEQYF
TGTGCCAGCATAGTAGCGGGGTCTTACGAGCAGTACTTC
>NA|NA|TRBJ2-5|TRBV7-2
CASSFFGWQAAETQYF
TGTGCCAGCAGCTTTTTTGGGTGGCAGGCGGCGGAGACCCAGTACTTC
>NA|NA|TRBJ2-3|TRBV6-1
CAGSDAAPTDTQYF
TGTGCCGGCAGTGACGCCGCTCCCACAGATACGCAGTATTTT
>NA|NA|TRBJ2-5|TRBV4-3
CASSPTTGSWAQYF
TGCGCCAGCAGCCCAACGACGGGCTCGTGGGCCCAGTACTTC
>NA|few|TRBJ2-7|TRBV7-9
CASSFGGALSEQYF
TGTGCCAGCAGCTTCGGGGGAGCGTTATCGGAGCAGTACTTC
>TRBD2|NA|TRBJ2-5|TRBV7-8
CASSLVPPAGGGLSRETQYF
TGTGCCAGCAGCTTAGTCCCTCCAGCGGGGGGCGGACTCTCCAGGGAGACCCAGTACTTC
>TRBD1|few|TRBJ2-1|TRBV6-6
CASSFDRVGYNEQFF
TGTGCCAGCAGTTTCGACAGGGTAGGGTACAATGAGCAGTTCTTC
>NA|NA|TRBJ2-7|TRBV9
CASSVGPITSNYEQYF
TGTGCCAGCAGCGTAGGACCAATTACAAGCAACTACGAGCAGTACTTC
>TRBD1|few|TRBJ2-7|TRBV7-2
CASSQGQTELSYEQYF
TGTGCCAGCAGCCAGGGACAGACGGAACTCTCCTACGAGCAGTACTTC
>TRBD2|NA|TRBJ2-5|TRBV10-3
CAISGPRTSGAETQYF
TGTGCCATCAGTGGACCCAGGACTAGCGGTGCGGAGACCCAGTACTTC
>NA|NA|TRBJ2-3|TRBV7-2
CASTQVGGGLGDTQYF
TGTGCCAGCACCCAGGTGGGGGGGGGGCTTGGAGATACGCAGTATTTT
>NA|few|TRBJ1-2|TRBV15
CATSSPGRIYGYTF
TGTGCCACCAGCAGTCCGGGACGGATATATGGCTACACCTTC
>NA|NA|TRBJ1-2|TRBV7-8
CANSLQGRGPNYGYTF
TGTGCCAACAGCCTACAGGGAAGGGGTCCGAACTATGGCTACACCTTC
>TRBD1|NA|TRBJ2-3|TRBV12-3/TRBV12-4
CASSLRQGVGDTQYF
TGTGCCAGCAGTCTAAGACAGGGGGTGGGAGATACGCAGTATTTT
>TRBD1|NA|TRBJ1-2|TRBV6-2/TRBV6-3
CASSRQQGDLYGYTF
TGTGCCAGCAGTCGACAACAGGGGGACCTCTATGGCTACACCTTC